One and the same sample provided the 3 T cell receptor beta chains below, sequenced in a study of technical replicates of blood from a few donors (dated by TCRdb to the late 2010s). The library was generated by the immunoSEQ multiplex PCR assay. What TCRdb holds here is the immuneACCESS table cut down to in-frame rearrangements. Part of the clones is not present; checked against another copy, under half of the missing clones reflect an unresolved V gene, and the others are unexplained. Recorded for this sample are about 89,000 clones; 94% of them occurred a single time. Together, the top ten hold more than 0.2% of the sample. Sequencing used T cells isolated from PBMCs. The receptors shown here come from a human donor in good health.

V and J are TRBV6-4 and TRBJ2-3, with 9 bases matching TRBD1. With V trimmed by 6 bases and J by 4 bases, 8 bases remained unmatched. The CDR3 is 15 amino acids. The germline CDR1 and CDR2 sequences are MRHNA and SNTAGT. The CDR3 sequence: CASRSGTGPADTQYF. DNA of the CDR3: TGTGCCAGCAGATCCGGGACAGGGCCCGCAGATACGCAGTATTTT.

The chain has TRBV5-1 and TRBJ1-1, with TRBD1 matching over 10 bases. The trim removed 2 bases at V and 1 base at J, leaving 5 bases unmatched. Per the germline V gene, CDR1 is SGHRS and CDR2 is YFSETQ. The CDR3 extends over 16 amino acids. The CDR3 sequence: CASSFGQGGANTEAFF. In DNA, the CDR3 is TGCGCCAGCAGCTTTGGACAGGGGGGGGCGAACACTGAAGCTTTCTTT.

The chain recombines TRBV5-6 with TRBJ1-5; D uncertain. Per germline, CDR1 SGHDT and CDR2 YYEEEE. V was trimmed by 2 bases and J by 4 bases, leaving 7 bases between them. The CDR3 length is 13 residues. The CDR3 DNA is TGTGCCAGCAGCTTAACAGAAAATCAGCCCCAGCATTTT. The encoded protein is CASSLTENQPQHF. The whole variable domain, remainder taken from reference TRBV5-6 and TRBJ1-5, is DAGVTQSPTHLIKTRGQQVTLRCSPKSGHDTVSWYQQALGQGPQFIFQYYEEEERQRGNFPDRFSGHQFPNYSSELNVNALLLGDSALYLCASSLTENQPQHFGDGTRLSIL.